The 11 T cell receptor beta chains reported below all come from one sample, sequenced in a study of T cell changes during pregnancy in multiple sclerosis (dated by TCRdb to between 2018 and 2021). Receptor libraries were prepared by the immunoSEQ multiplex PCR assay. Here the immuneACCESS table is served through TCRdb, limited to in-frame sequences with V and J called. Missing clones are a known gap in these copies; in checked studies unresolved V genes cover under half, and the rest lacks a known reason. For this sample there are roughly 87,000 clones; 93% appear just once. The ten most abundant clones make up around 1.4% of the sample. The source was peripheral blood, collected in the third trimester of pregnancy. Receptors originate from a female donor in good health, enrolled as a control in a pregnancy study.

The genes are TRBV2 and TRBJ2-3; 14 bases are shared with TRBD2. With V trimmed by 6 bases and J by 9 bases, 8 bases remained unmatched. Germline loops: CDR1 SNHLY, CDR2 FYNNEI. This CDR3 comprises 15 residues. The CDR3 nucleotides read TGTGCCAGCAGGGGGACTAGCGGGAGAGTGGGGACGCAGTATTTT. Translated: CASRGTSGRVGTQYF.

The chain links TRBV2 to TRBJ1-3, with 7 bases aligning to TRBD1. From germline, CDR1 is SNHLY and CDR2 FYNNEI. The CDR3 length is 15 residues. J gave up 4 bases and V 5 bases, and 8 bases lay outside the gene matches. The CDR3, as DNA: TGTGCCAGCAGTCAGGAGGGGGCTTTAGGAAACACCATATATTTT. Translating it yields CASSQEGALGNTIYF.

This chain links TRBV5-1 with TRBJ1-3, with TRBD1 matching 9 bases. Germline trimming cut 0 bases from V and 1 base from J; bases unmatched to any gene: 5. The V gene's germline CDR1 is SGHRS and CDR2 YFSETQ. CDR3 length: 17 residues. The CDR3 DNA reads TGCGCCAGCAGCTTGGAGGGACAGGGTAGATCTGGAAACACCATATATTTT. Its protein is CASSLEGQGRSGNTIYF.

The rearrangement joins TRBV28 to TRBJ2-2, with 16 bases lining up with TRBD2. J was trimmed by 4 bases and V by 0 bases; bases with no gene match: 8. The CDR3 totals 20 residues. The germline V gene has CDR1 MDHEN and CDR2 SYDVKM. CDR3 coding DNA: TGTGCCAGCAGTTTATGGTTGGGACTAGCGGGAGGGGAGGGCACCGGGGAGCTGTTTTTT. It specifies CASSLWLGLAGGEGTGELFF.

V usage is TRBV4-2 and J usage is TRBJ1-2; 9 nucleotides agree with TRBD1. This CDR3 is built from 16 residues. Germline V lookup: CDR1 LGHNA, CDR2 YNFKEQ. V trimming: 1 base; J trimming: 4 bases; junction bases outside the gene matches: 7. The CDR3 DNA follows: TGTGCCAGCAGCCAAGGACAGGGGGGGATCGGCTATGGCTACACCTTC. Protein sequence: CASSQGQGGIGYGYTF.

Written as DNA, the CDR3 is TGTGCCAGCAGCTCGAACAGGGTTGATGGCTACACCTTC. Its protein product is CASSSNRVDGYTF. The chain employs TRBV7-6 and TRBJ1-2; a possible D gene is TRBD1 (6 bases). Trimming took off 4 bases at V and 6 bases at J, with 12 bases between the two ends. In germline, CDR1 is SGHVS, CDR2 FNYEAQ. The CDR3 loop spans 13 amino acids.

The chain recombines TRBV27 with TRBJ2-5; 7 bases line up with TRBD1. Germline V gives CDR1 MNHEY, CDR2 SMNVEV (reference sequence). The CDR3 totals 14 residues. Trimming cost V 3 bases and J 5 bases; bases outside gene matches: 6. CDR3 in amino acids: CASSLTGSGETQYF. The CDR3 DNA follows: TGTGCCAGCAGTTTGACAGGGAGTGGGGAGACCCAGTACTTC.

V gene TRBV7-6 combines with J gene TRBJ2-1, with 8 positions matching TRBD2. There are 16 residues in the CDR3. CDR1 is SGHVS and CDR2 is FNYEAQ in the germline V gene. V lost 5 bases to trimming and J lost 5 bases; unmatched junction nucleotides: 11. CDR3 DNA: TGTGCCAGCAGCCCCTTCGGACTAGCAGAGAACAATGAGCAGTTCTTC. It specifies CASSPFGLAENNEQFF.

The chain combines TRBV5-4 with TRBJ1-2; unclear D gene. Germline lookup yields CDR1 SGHNT and CDR2 YYREEE (reference sequence). This CDR3 region has 15 residues. Trimming removed 4 bases at V and 0 bases at J, with 13 bases between. Here the CDR3 DNA reads TGTGCCAGCAGCGGGCATCCTGATTCTAACTATGGCTACACCTTC. This sequence encodes CASSGHPDSNYGYTF.

The V call is TRBV7-2, the J call TRBJ1-2, with TRBD1 matching over 7 bases. Germline V gene data show CDR1 as SGHTA and CDR2 as FQGNSA. The length of the CDR3 is 14 residues. Unmatched junction bases numbered 8, after V lost 5 bases and J lost 5 bases. CDR3 sequence reads: CASSQSGQSYGYTF. The CDR3, as DNA: TGTGCCAGCAGCCAGTCGGGACAGTCTTATGGCTACACCTTC.

CDR3 nucleotide sequence: TGTGCCAGCAGTTACTCGAGCTCGGAGCCCCAGCATTTT. It is translated as CASSYSSSEPQHF. V and J are TRBV6-6 and TRBJ1-5; D uncertain. Trimming took 0 bases from V and 8 from J, leaving 8 bases between them. CDR1 and CDR2 (germline): MNHNY, SVGAGI (reference sequence). The CDR3 contains 13 residues.